This T cell receptor beta chain was captured in a study of blood T cell repertoires in COVID-19. Overall study: Sources were T cells, B-cell-depleted T cells, or PBMCs; the material itself was cDNA or gDNA.

V lost 0 bases and J 12 bases, leaving 12 bases between the germline ends. This CDR3 is 13 amino acids long. CDR1 and CDR2 from the germline V gene are MRHNA and SNTAGT. Per the authors' pipeline: Estimated nucleated cell counts came from reference gene primer amplification. The method was immunoSEQ multiplex PCR; TCRdb's version includes in-frame clones alone and lacks a portion of them. That table furnishes V, J and clone size, whereas the DNA furnished D and trimming. This table has some 340,000 clones, roughly nine tenths appearing once. It was within 2 weeks before study entry that exposed participants met a COVID-19 case.

The receptor comes from a woman in her twenties or thirties who had been exposed to COVID-19. Source material: PBMCs or T cells enriched from blood (not recorded which). The chain combines TRBV6-4 with TRBJ1-5; D might be TRBD1 (5 bases). In DNA, the CDR3 is TGTGCCAGCAGTGACTCGAACGGGGGGAGCCAGCATTTT. Protein: CASSDSNGGSQHF.